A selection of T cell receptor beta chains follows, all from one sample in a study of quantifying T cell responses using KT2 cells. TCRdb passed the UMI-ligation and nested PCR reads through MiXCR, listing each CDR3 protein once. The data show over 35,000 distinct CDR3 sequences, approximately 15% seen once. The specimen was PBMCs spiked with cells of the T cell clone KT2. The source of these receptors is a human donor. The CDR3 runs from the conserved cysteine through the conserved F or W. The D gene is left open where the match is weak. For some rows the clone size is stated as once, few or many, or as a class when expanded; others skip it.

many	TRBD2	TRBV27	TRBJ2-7	CASSKSGGSYYEQYF	TGTGCCAGCAGTAAAAGCGGGGGGTCGTACTACGAGCAGTACTTC
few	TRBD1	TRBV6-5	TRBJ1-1	CASRRSRGKNTEAFF	TGTGCCAGCAGACGTTCCAGGGGGAAGAACACTGAAGCTTTCTTT
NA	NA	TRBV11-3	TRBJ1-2	CASSSTLDSRKYGYTF	TGTGCCAGCAGCTCAACATTGGACAGCCGGAAATATGGCTACACCTTC
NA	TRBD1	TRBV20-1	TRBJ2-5	CSAEGQGKTQYF	TGCAGTGCTGAGGGACAGGGGAAGACCCAGTACTTC
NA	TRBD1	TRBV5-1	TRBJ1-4	CASSSSTGGLNEKLFF	TGCGCCAGCAGCTCGTCGACAGGGGGCCTTAATGAAAAACTGTTTTTT
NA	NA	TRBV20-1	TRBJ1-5	CSAIKGNQPQHF	TGCAGTGCTATAAAGGGGAATCAGCCCCAGCATTTT
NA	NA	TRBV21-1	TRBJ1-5	CARQKGTNQPQHF	TGTGCCAGACAAAAGGGGACCAATCAGCCCCAGCATTTT
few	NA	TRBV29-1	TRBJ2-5	CSVVANAQETQYF	TGCAGCGTTGTTGCAAATGCACAAGAGACCCAGTACTTC
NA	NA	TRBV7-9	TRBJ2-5	CASSQEGETQYF	TGTGCCAGCAGTCAAGAGGGAGAGACCCAGTACTTC
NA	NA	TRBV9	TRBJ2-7	CASSVKIEQYF	TGTGCCAGCAGCGTTAAGATCGAGCAGTACTTC